The 30 T cell receptor beta chains in this list originate from one sample, sequenced in a study of regulatory T cells in long-lasting Graves disease. According to the study, TCR beta libraries were built with iRepertoire HTBI primers and CDR3-region Arm-PCR. TCRdb fed the multiplex PCR reads into MiXCR, producing one record per CDR3 protein. The sample includes hundreds of thousands of distinct CDR3 sequences, 15% to 20% of them seen just once. As to time point: newly diagnosed GD, antithyroid drugs for less than 3 months. Following extraction of RNA from PBMCs, that RNA was used to make the TCR library. This sample also appeared in a second study, on T cells in Graves' hyperthyroidism and ophthalmopathy.

The source material was peripheral blood mononuclear cells (PBMCs), sampled at new diagnosis, from a patient treated with antithyroid drugs. These receptors all come from a woman aged 35-60 years with Graves disease.

This clonotype came up many times. The CDR3 sequence is CASSPGQGARDGYTF. As DNA, the CDR3 is TGTGCCAGCAGCCCGGGACAGGGGGCGCGGGATGGCTACACCTTC. The V gene is TRBV7-2, the J gene TRBJ1-2; 12 nucleotides align to TRBD1. The germline gives CDR1 SGHTA, CDR2 FQGNSA. V shed 5 bases and J 6 bases; nucleotides not matched to a gene: 7. The length of the CDR3 is 15 residues.

This clonotype was counted at least ten times. The V call is TRBV2, the J call TRBJ1-1, with D possibly TRBD1 on 5 matching bases. Trimming pared 7 bases from V and 6 bases from J, leaving 15 bases between. CDR1 and CDR2 from the germline V gene are SNHLY and FYNNEI. The CDR3 runs to 13 residues. The CDR3 nucleotides are TGTGCCAGCACCCCTGGGGCAAACCCTGAAGCTTTCTTT. Protein sequence: CASTPGANPEAFF.

This clonotype was seen at least ten times. The rearrangement uses TRBV7-8 and TRBJ2-7; TRBD2 might be the D (5 bases). Germline V gene data show CDR1 as SGHVS and CDR2 as FQNEAQ. The CDR3 runs to 14 residues. Trimming took off 0 bases at V and 6 bases at J, with 12 bases between the two ends. For the CDR3, the DNA is TGTGCCAGCAGCTTAGCCCCCCCACGGGGCGAGCAGTACTTC. It specifies CASSLAPPRGEQYF.

This clonotype was picked up many times. V usage is TRBV5-1 and J usage is TRBJ2-3, with TRBD1 identical over 8 bases. The CDR3 is 15 amino acids. The V gene's germline CDR1 is SGHRS and CDR2 YFSETQ. After removal of 3 bases from V and 6 bases from J, the junction contained 9 bases not matched to a gene. CDR3 nucleotide sequence: TGCGCCAGCAGCTCCCCCGACAGGGGAGGCGATACGCAGTATTTT. As protein: CASSSPDRGGDTQYF.

This clonotype was seen more than once but under ten times. V usage is TRBV20-1 and J usage is TRBJ1-5, with D possibly TRBD1 on 5 matching bases. Trimming pared 4 bases from V and 6 bases from J, leaving 22 bases between. The germline gives CDR1 DFQATT, CDR2 SNEGSKA (reference sequence). The CDR3 is made up of 16 amino acids. The DNA for the CDR3 is TGCAGTGCTACCCGGGGGGGATCGATCTATAGTCAGCCCCAGCATTTT. Translated: CSATRGGSIYSQPQHF.

At least ten counts were recorded for this clonotype. The chain combines TRBV9 with TRBJ1-2; D may be TRBD1 (5 bases). V lost 3 bases and J lost 8, with 23 bases in between. CDR3 length: 16 amino acids. Germline V CDR1 and CDR2: SGDLS, YYNGEE. The CDR3 loop is CASSERDDYSLEGYTF. The CDR3 DNA reads as TGTGCCAGCAGCGAACGGGACGATTACTCACTCGAAGGCTACACCTTC.

The sample holds many counts of this clonotype. The chain uses TRBV7-3 and TRBJ1-1; D perhaps matches TRBD1 (6 bases). Germline V gives CDR1 SGHTA, CDR2 FQGTGA. This CDR3 spans 16 amino acids. The germline V and J ends were trimmed by 5 bases and 5 bases, with 21 bases remaining between them. CDR3 sequence: CASSINGGEVWTEAFF. CDR3 in DNA: TGTGCCAGCAGCATTAACGGGGGCGAGGTTTGGACTGAAGCTTTCTTT.

This clonotype was picked up a small number of times. This chain uses TRBV27 with TRBJ2-3; D perhaps matches TRBD2 (6 bases). V was trimmed by 2 bases and J by 11 bases, leaving 14 bases between them. The CDR3 runs 13 residues. In germline, CDR1 is MNHEY, CDR2 SMNVEV (reference sequence). CDR3 bases: TGTGCCAGCAGTTTAAGGGACCTGCGGGGGCAGTATTTT. This sequence encodes CASSLRDLRGQYF.

This chain joins TRBV12-3 or TRBV12-4 and TRBJ2-2; 15 bases are shared with TRBD2. The V and J ends lost 1 base and 5 bases, in that order; junction bases with no gene match: 5. The CDR3 consists of 18 residues. The CDR3, as DNA: TGTGCCAGCAGTTTAGGGACTAGCGGGGGGGCCAGGACCGGGGAGCTGTTTTTT. It specifies CASSLGTSGGARTGELFF.

This clonotype was seen only a few times. One junction end disagrees with the germline gene, perhaps due to a read error. The chain is built from TRBV18 and TRBJ1-3; no clear D gene. The germline gives CDR1 KGHSH, CDR2 LQKENI. There are 14 residues in the CDR3. Here the CDR3 DNA reads TGTGCCAGCCCACCCGCGGACTCTGGAAACACCATATATTTT. It specifies CASPPADSGNTIYF.

This clonotype was detected ten times or more. The CDR3 reads CATSQGYGYTF. In nucleotides, the CDR3 is TGTGCCACCTCGCAGGGATATGGCTACACCTTC. The V call is TRBV3-1, the J call TRBJ1-2; maybe TRBD1 (5 bases). Germline CDR1 reads LGHDT; CDR2 reads YNNKEL (reference sequence). V was clipped by 10 bases and J by 5 bases, with 11 bases between them. The CDR3 contains 11 residues.

The V and J genes are TRBV3-1 and TRBJ2-5; TRBD2 aligns across 11 bases. V shed 3 bases, J shed 5 bases, and the junction held 20 bases outside the gene matches. The CDR3 length is 20 residues. Germline V gene lookup returns CDR1 LGHDT and CDR2 YNNKEL (reference sequence). In DNA form, the CDR3 reads TGTGCCAGCAGCCACCCCATGGGTAGCGGGGGGGCCCAGGAGATGGAGACCCAGTACTTC. Its protein is CASSHPMGSGGAQEMETQYF.

In its sample, this clonotype was seen many times. The J gene is TRBJ2-5, the V gene TRBV12-3 or TRBV12-4; possible D gene TRBD2, 5 bases. There are 14 residues in the CDR3. V dropped 6 bases and J dropped 1 base, with 12 bases sitting between them. The CDR3 DNA is TGTGCCAGCAGAGCAACTAGTTCCCAAGAGACCCAGTACTTC. It translates to CASRATSSQETQYF.

This clonotype was detected only a few times. J is TRBJ1-3 and V is TRBV12-3 or TRBV12-4, with 7 bases matching TRBD1. This CDR3 contains 14 residues. The ends lost 6 bases at V and 12 bases at J; junction bases unmatched: 14. The CDR3 loop reads CASRRGRRLDIIYF. DNA for the CDR3: TGTGCCAGCAGGAGGGGGCGCAGATTAGATATCATATATTTT.

This clonotype was counted many times. This rearrangement joins TRBV3-1 to TRBJ1-3; no clear D. The germline CDR1 and CDR2 sequences are LGHDT and YNNKEL (reference sequence). The length of the CDR3 is 13 residues. V lost 3 bases to trimming and J lost 4 bases, with 7 bases between them. CDR3 in amino acids: CASSQAGGNTIYF. In DNA form, the CDR3 reads TGTGCCAGCAGCCAGGCGGGGGGAAACACCATATATTTT.

This clonotype was picked up one time. The gene calls are TRBV30 and TRBJ1-5; maybe TRBD1 (5 bases). With 0 bases removed from V and 5 bases from J, the gap between germline ends came to 14 bases. Germline values: CDR1 GTSNPN, CDR2 SVGIG (reference sequence). There are 15 residues in the CDR3. CDR3 loop: CAWSVLGVGDQPQHF. The CDR3 coding sequence is TGTGCCTGGAGTGTACTAGGGGTTGGGGATCAGCCCCAGCATTTT.

V gene TRBV7-8 combines with J gene TRBJ2-5, with D unresolved. Trimming shortened V by 7 bases and J by 5 bases, and 20 bases separated the two germline ends. Germline CDR1 reads SGHVS; CDR2 reads FQNEAQ. The CDR3 covers 15 residues. CDR3 protein: CASTRLVAPSETQYF. In DNA, the CDR3 is TGTGCCAGCACCCGACTGGTAGCACCCTCTGAGACCCAGTACTTC.

The V call is TRBV7-6, the J call TRBJ2-3; D remains ambiguous. With 5 bases removed from V and 1 base from J, the gap between germline ends came to 13 bases. Germline V gene data show CDR1 as SGHVS and CDR2 as FNYEAQ. The CDR3 is 15 amino acids. CDR3 sequence: CASSRDFRGTDTQYF. Here the CDR3 DNA reads TGTGCCAGCAGCCGAGATTTTCGGGGCACAGATACGCAGTATTTT.

This clonotype was counted ten times or more. The rearrangement joins TRBV5-1 to TRBJ2-3; D is possibly TRBD1 or TRBD2 (5 bases each). The germline gives CDR1 SGHRS, CDR2 YFSETQ. V dropped 0 bases and J dropped 2 bases, with 13 bases sitting between them. The CDR3 sequence is 16 residues long. CDR3 sequence (DNA): TGCGCCAGCAGCTTGGATGGGGGATGGGACACAGATACGCAGTATTTT. Its protein product is CASSLDGGWDTDTQYF.

The sample holds many counts of this clonotype. The V gene is TRBV6-1, the J gene TRBJ2-7; 9 bases line up with TRBD1. The CDR3 length is 14 residues. The trim removed 5 bases at V and 3 bases at J, leaving 5 bases unmatched. Per the germline V gene, CDR1 is MNHNS and CDR2 is SASEGT. CDR3 region: CASSRTGAGYEQYF. In DNA, the CDR3 is TGTGCCAGCAGTCGGACAGGGGCCGGCTACGAGCAGTACTTC.

This chain links TRBV12-5 with TRBJ2-5, with 14 bases lining up with TRBD2. Trimming at V came to 6 bases and at J to 9 bases, leaving 24 bases not matched to a gene. Germline V gene sequence: CDR1 LGHNT, CDR2 FRNRAP. CDR3 length equals 20 residues. CDR3 in amino acids: CASGYRDRGTSGGPREAQYF. The CDR3 region has the DNA TGTGCTAGTGGATACCGGGACAGGGGGACTAGCGGGGGCCCTCGGGAGGCCCAGTACTTC.

This clonotype was observed at least ten times. This chain uses TRBV3-1 with TRBJ2-5; 8 bases are a match to TRBD2. The CDR3 is made up of 15 amino acids. After removal of 2 bases from V and 4 bases from J, the junction contained 6 bases not matched to a gene. CDR1 LGHDT and CDR2 YNNKEL come from the germline V gene (reference sequence). CDR3: CASSQLLAGVETQYF. The CDR3, as DNA: TGTGCCAGCAGCCAACTCCTAGCGGGTGTAGAGACCCAGTACTTC.

This clonotype was recorded at least ten times. The rearrangement joins TRBV12-3 or TRBV12-4 to TRBJ2-5; D gene unclear. Trimming left V 5 bases short and J 2 bases short, with 15 bases between. The CDR3 length is 15 residues. In nucleotides, the CDR3 is TGTGCCAGCAGTCAATTCACCATGAGTCAAGAGACCCAGTACTTC. Translating it yields CASSQFTMSQETQYF.

This clonotype was found a few times. The J gene is TRBJ1-1, the V gene TRBV5-1, with D tentatively TRBD1 (5 bases). With 5 bases removed from V and 1 base from J, the gap between germline ends came to 18 bases. The CDR3 has 16 amino acids. Germline V lookup: CDR1 SGHRS, CDR2 YFSETQ. The CDR3 DNA follows: TGCGCCAGCAGTCAAAACCCGGCCGGGACGAACACTGAAGCTTTCTTT. Translation gives CASSQNPAGTNTEAFF.

This clonotype was seen a handful of times. The CDR3 nucleotides read TGTGCCAGCAGCTTGGATCAGGGCAGTAATTCACCCCTCCACTTT. Residues: CASSLDQGSNSPLHF. The V call is TRBV11-2, the J call TRBJ1-6; the D gene is possibly TRBD1 (5 bases). V was cut by 3 bases and J by 6 bases, with 12 bases left in between. Looked up from germline, CDR1 is SGHAT and CDR2 is FQNNGV. CDR3 length equals 15 residues.

This clonotype was seen a handful of times. The chain employs TRBV2 and TRBJ2-3, with D possibly TRBD2 on 6 matching bases. There are 13 residues in the CDR3. Germline assignment: CDR1 SNHLY and CDR2 FYNNEI. V was trimmed by 7 bases and J by 4 bases, leaving 12 bases between them. The CDR3 DNA sequence: TGTGCCAGCACGCCCCCGGGAGCAGATACGCAGTATTTT. Protein sequence: CASTPPGADTQYF.

V usage is TRBV18 and J usage is TRBJ2-4, with D unclear. Germline loops: CDR1 KGHSH, CDR2 LQKENI. V lost 0 bases to trimming and J lost 1 base, with 10 bases between them. This CDR3 is built from 16 residues. The CDR3 DNA is TGTGCCAGCTCACCACCTGGCTTGGGGGCCAAAAACATTCAGTACTTC. This codes for CASSPPGLGAKNIQYF.

This clonotype was counted between two and nine times. A much larger clone lies a single base off, so this may be a read error. This chain joins TRBV7-2 and TRBJ1-3; D is ambiguous. This CDR3 spans 15 amino acids. Between the trimmed V and J ends, which lost 5 bases and 0 bases, there was a span of 11 bases. Germline CDR1 SGHTA, CDR2 FQGNSA. The CDR3 reads CASSLLESSGNTIYF. The DNA of the CDR3 is TGTGCCAGCAGCCTCCTTGAGAGCTCTGGAAACACCATATATTTT.

To note about this clonotype: It may be a read error: a sequence one base away is much more abundant. The chain is built from TRBV18 and TRBJ1-5; D is possibly TRBD1 (6 bases). Deletions cut 6 bases from V and 9 bases from J, with 15 bases between. The CDR3 loop spans 13 amino acids. Per the germline V gene, CDR1 is KGHSH and CDR2 is LQKENI. The CDR3 nucleotides are TGTGCCAGCTCCCCGGACAGCTCTCGGCCCCAGCATTTT. Its translation: CASSPDSSRPQHF. Together with reference TRBV18 and TRBJ1-5, the CDR3 gives the full variable domain: NAGVMQNPRHLVRRRGQEARLRCSPMKGHSHVYWYRQLPEEGLKFMVYLQKENIIDESGMPKERFSAEFPKEGPSILRIQQVVRGDSAAYFCASSPDSSRPQHFGDGTRLSIL.

At least ten counts were recorded for this clonotype. This rearrangement joins TRBV20-1 to TRBJ2-5; TRBD1 agrees at 9 bases. The CDR3 has 15 amino acids. Germline values: CDR1 DFQATT, CDR2 SNEGSKA (reference sequence). V lost 0 bases, J lost 5 bases, and 7 bases stayed unmatched. CDR3 coding DNA: TGCAGTGCTAGAGATGTACAGGGGGCGACGGAGACCCAGTACTTC. Its protein product is CSARDVQGATETQYF.